These 15 T cell receptor beta chains were sequenced from one sample in a study of T cell repertoires in cytomegalovirus infection. Their target antigens are unknown. TCRdb fed the reads into MiXCR, producing one record per CDR3 protein. Found here are some 320,000 distinct CDR3 sequences, about 27% of them singletons; the top ten hold around 20%. The sequencing used cultured PBMCs, collected from culture after CMV antigen stimulation. Source of these receptors: a human donor in good health (CMV status not recorded). Some clones in this sample may be carry-over from other donors' samples.

This clonotype was observed a handful of times. This chain uses TRBV6-4 with TRBJ1-2; D is uncertain. Germline V lookup: CDR1 MRHNA, CDR2 SNTAGT. The CDR3 contains 15 residues. Trimming shortened V by 4 bases and J by 1 base, and 13 bases separated the two germline ends. The chain's CDR3 is CASSASDGINYGYTF. CDR3 sequence (DNA): TGTGCCAGCAGTGCCTCGGACGGGATTAACTATGGCTACACCTTC.

The V and J genes are TRBV28 and TRBJ1-1, with D perhaps TRBD1 (5 bases). The V end lost 5 bases, the J end lost 5 bases, and 12 bases lay between the germline ends. Germline V gene data show CDR1 as MDHEN and CDR2 as SYDVKM. This CDR3 has 13 amino acids. The CDR3 sequence is CASSQWGETEAFF. The CDR3 nucleotides read TGTGCCAGCAGTCAATGGGGGGAGACTGAAGCTTTCTTT.

About this clonotype itself: A junction end diverges from the germline sequence, so it may reflect a read error. This rearrangement joins TRBV3-1 to TRBJ2-1, with no clear D. From germline, CDR1 is LGHDT and CDR2 YNNKEL (reference sequence). The CDR3 totals 8 residues. The CDR3 sequence: CASSYWVF. The CDR3 bases are TGTGCCAGCAGCTATTGGGTCTTC.

The sample holds a few counts of this clonotype. The rearrangement links TRBV7-6 to TRBJ2-5; no reliable D call. The V end was cut by 2 bases, the J end by 1 base, with 14 bases between. This CDR3 is 16 amino acids long. CDR1 and CDR2 from the germline V gene are SGHVS and FNYEAQ. The DNA of the CDR3 is TGTGCCAGCAGCTTATCCGAGTGGGGTTTCCAAGAGACCCAGTACTTC. The encoded protein is CASSLSEWGFQETQYF.

This clonotype was recorded a few times. V gene TRBV6-6 combines with J gene TRBJ2-1, with 13 bases that match TRBD2. Germline loops: CDR1 MNHNY, CDR2 SVGAGI (reference sequence). CDR3 length: 19 residues. V lost 6 bases and J lost 2; bases outside the gene matches: 13. Here the CDR3 DNA reads TGTGCCAGCAGCCGCGACCCTAGACTAGCGGGAGGCGCCTACAATGAGCAGTTCTTC. Protein sequence: CASSRDPRLAGGAYNEQFF.

The chain has TRBV20-1 and TRBJ1-6, with D possibly matching TRBD1 (5 bases). This CDR3 region has 13 residues. V shed 4 bases and J shed 5 bases, with 9 bases lying between them. CDR1 and CDR2 (germline): DFQATT, SNEGSKA (reference sequence). The CDR3 DNA sequence: TGCAGTGCTACCGGGACGAATAATTCACCCCTCCACTTT. It is translated as CSATGTNNSPLHF.

The chain recombines TRBV27 with TRBJ1-1; 9 bases map to TRBD1. This CDR3 has 16 residues. Per germline, CDR1 MNHEY and CDR2 SMNVEV (reference sequence). The junction had 7 bases not matched to a gene; V was cut back by 4 bases and J by 1 base. The CDR3 loop reads CASSSLQGAQNTEAFF. In DNA, the CDR3 is TGTGCCAGCAGTTCCCTACAGGGGGCGCAGAACACTGAAGCTTTCTTT.

This clonotype was detected only a few times. The J gene is TRBJ1-1, the V gene TRBV25-1; 7 nucleotides align to TRBD1. J gave up 4 bases and V 6 bases, and 8 bases lay outside the gene matches. This CDR3 spans 14 amino acids. Germline CDR1 MGHDK, CDR2 SYGVNS. The CDR3 DNA reads TGTGCCAGCAGGGAGACAGGGTGGGGCACTGAAGCTTTCTTT. Amino acids: CASRETGWGTEAFF.

The chain has TRBV12-3 or TRBV12-4 and TRBJ2-2, with D perhaps TRBD1 (5 bases). CDR3 length equals 14 residues. Trimming stripped 7 bases from V and 4 bases from J, with 13 bases between. The CDR3 coding sequence is TGTGCCAGCAAGGGCAGGGAAGGCACCGGGGAGCTGTTTTTT. Translation: CASKGREGTGELFF.

This clonotype was counted between two and nine times. V is TRBV19 and J is TRBJ1-6, with 7 bases identical to TRBD1. The CDR3 is made up of 13 amino acids. The ends lost 9 bases at V and 5 bases at J; junction bases unmatched: 4. Germline assignment: CDR1 LNHDA and CDR2 SQIVND (reference sequence). The CDR3 reads CASADRHNSPLHF. In DNA, the CDR3 is TGTGCCAGCGCGGACAGGCATAATTCACCCCTCCACTTT.

A few counts support this clonotype. V gene TRBV28 combines with J gene TRBJ2-3; 13 bases match TRBD2. After removal of 5 bases from V and 7 bases from J, the junction contained 6 bases not matched to a gene. The CDR3 is 15 residues long. From germline, CDR1 is MDHEN and CDR2 SYDVKM. The CDR3 here is CASSRLTSGRHTQYF. For the CDR3, the DNA is TGTGCCAGCAGTCGTCTGACTAGCGGGAGGCATACGCAGTATTTT.

The chain employs TRBV2 and TRBJ1-1; the D is unclear. Between the trimmed V and J ends, which lost 5 bases and 2 bases, there was a span of 9 bases. CDR3 length: 13 residues. The germline gives CDR1 SNHLY, CDR2 FYNNEI. CDR3 sequence reads: CASSKGYNTEAFF. The CDR3 DNA follows: TGTGCCAGCAGTAAGGGCTATAACACTGAAGCTTTCTTT.

The chain links TRBV27 to TRBJ1-6; a weak D match, TRBD1 (5 bases). This CDR3 is built from 16 residues. CDR1 and CDR2 from the germline V gene are MNHEY and SMNVEV (reference sequence). Trimming removed 5 bases at V and 4 bases at J, with 15 bases between. CDR3 sequence: CASSPTGGGYNSPLHF. CDR3 bases: TGTGCCAGCAGTCCCACCGGGGGGGGTTATAATTCACCCCTCCACTTT.

This clonotype occurred a few times. The rearrangement joins TRBV27 to TRBJ2-6; tentatively, D is TRBD2 (6 bases). The germline V gene has CDR1 MNHEY and CDR2 SMNVEV (reference sequence). The CDR3 is 17 amino acids. V lost 4 bases, J lost 0 bases, and 13 bases lay in between. The CDR3 loop is CASSSGTGYSGANVLTF. CDR3 coding DNA: TGTGCCAGCAGTTCCGGGACTGGGTACTCTGGGGCCAACGTCCTGACTTTC.

This clonotype was seen more than once but under ten times. The chain joins TRBV11-2 to TRBJ1-6; D is unclear. The ends were cut back, 4 bases at V and 5 bases at J, with 15 bases in the middle. CDR3 length: 16 amino acids. From germline, CDR1 is SGHAT and CDR2 FQNNGV. Here the CDR3 DNA reads TGTGCCAGCAGCTCCCCTTTGGGGATGAATAATTCACCCCTCCACTTT. Encoded protein: CASSSPLGMNNSPLHF.